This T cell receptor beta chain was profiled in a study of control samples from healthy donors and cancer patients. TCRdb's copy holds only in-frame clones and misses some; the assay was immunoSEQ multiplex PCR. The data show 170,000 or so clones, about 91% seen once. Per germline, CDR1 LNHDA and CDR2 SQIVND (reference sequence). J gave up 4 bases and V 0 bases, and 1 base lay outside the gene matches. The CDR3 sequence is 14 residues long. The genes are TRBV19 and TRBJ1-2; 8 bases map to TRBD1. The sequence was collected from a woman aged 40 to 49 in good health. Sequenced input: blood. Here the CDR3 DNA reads TGTGCCAGTAGTATAGATCAGGGGGCCTATGGCTACACCTTC. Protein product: CASSIDQGAYGYTF. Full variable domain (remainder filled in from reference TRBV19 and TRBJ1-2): DGGITQSPKYLFRKEGQNVTLSCEQNLNHDAMYWYRQDPGQGLRLIYYSQIVNDFQKGDIAEGYSVSREKKESFPLTVTSAQKNPTAFYLCASSIDQGAYGYTFGSGTRLTVV.